Reported below is one TCR beta chain. The antigen is unknown. The table came from immunoSEQ multiplex PCR; TCRdb's copy has only in-frame clones and leaves some out. Among tens of thousands of clones, approximately 95% were seen once, and the ten largest hold 7%. The data are from a study of cytomegalovirus exposure and HLA in healthy donors. Findings and limits, study-wide: Cytomegalovirus association was listed for about 180 TCR beta chains.

The donors belonged to the approximately 120-subject validation cohort, separate from the roughly 650-subject first cohort. The germline V gene encodes CDR1 SGHRS and CDR2 YFSETQ. CDR3 length: 17 amino acids. V shed 4 bases, J shed 6 bases, and the junction held 9 bases outside the gene matches. The rearrangement joins TRBV5-1 to TRBJ2-1, with 14 bases that match TRBD2. The receptor was isolated from a woman younger than 30 in good health and CMV-seropositive. Source material: PBMCs. CDR3 sequence reads: CASSPGLAGDLSNEQFF. Written as DNA, the CDR3 is TGCGCCAGCAGCCCGGGACTAGCGGGGGATCTAAGCAATGAGCAGTTCTTC.